What follows describes a single T cell receptor beta chain. What it binds is not known. Through a sample-barcoded 5' primer and a J-beta primer mix, a second PCR was run for about 7 to 12 cycles. Each CDR3 protein gets one entry after TCRdb re-called the 5' RACE reads with MiXCR. The profile shows some 1,800,000 distinct CDR3 sequences, approximately 40% of them singletons. These data belong to a study of blood T cells in healthy people across ages. The V and J ends lost 3 bases and 8 bases respectively, with 13 bases between them. The germline V gene has CDR1 DFQATT and CDR2 SNEGSKA (reference sequence). The CDR3 spans 12 residues. Findings of the study overall: Strong correlation linked observed beta diversity and percent naive T cells.

The receptor comes from a human donor in good health. The sample consisted of blood. The J gene is TRBJ1-2, the V gene TRBV20-1; a possible D gene is TRBD1 (5 bases). CDR3 nucleotide sequence: TGCAGTGCTAGTCCCAGGGCCGGAGGCTACACCTTC. Amino acid sequence: CSASPRAGGYTF.